This T cell receptor (beta chain) is drawn from a study of shared clonotypes between healthy human individuals. Assay used: immunoSEQ multiplex PCR; TCRdb lists only in-frame clones, some missing. The sample includes 2,500,000 or so clones, 80% to 95% seen only once; the top ten take approximately 0.35%. Looked up from germline, CDR1 is SGHKS and CDR2 is YYEKEE (reference sequence). The CDR3 runs to 16 residues. Germline trimming cut 8 bases from V and 2 bases from J; bases unmatched to any gene: 13. This chain joins TRBV5-5 and TRBJ1-3; TRBD1 matches at 7 bases. This receptor was identified in a man aged 18 to 30 in good health. Some clones in this sample may be carry-over from other donors' samples. The source material was naive CD4+ T cells from PBMCs. Subset specified: CD45RA+ positively selected. CDR3 bases: TGTGCCAGGGTCGGGAACAGGGGCAAGGCTGGAAACACCATATATTTT. Amino acid sequence: CARVGNRGKAGNTIYF.